This T cell receptor beta chain was recorded in a study of T cell responses to AZD1222 COVID-19 vaccine. The study pooled second doses at about 4 or about 12 weeks. Data came from immunoSEQ multiplex PCR; TCRdb stores just in-frame clones and leaves some out. The top ten hold approximately 3.8% of the sample, which has some 150,000 clones, 80% to 95% seen once. This clone was detected only once. The starting material was peripheral blood, obtained 28 days after the second AZD1222 dose. The TCR sequence derives from an adult who received the AZD1222 COVID-19 vaccine.

The CDR3 region is CASSLDYASTGELFF. CDR3 nucleotides: TGCGCCAGCAGCTTGGATTATGCGAGCACCGGGGAGCTGTTTTTT. The rearrangement links TRBV5-1 to TRBJ2-2; D ambiguous. Germline V gene lookup returns CDR1 SGHRS and CDR2 YFSETQ. V lost 0 bases to trimming and J lost 4 bases, with 10 bases between them. The CDR3 spans 15 residues.